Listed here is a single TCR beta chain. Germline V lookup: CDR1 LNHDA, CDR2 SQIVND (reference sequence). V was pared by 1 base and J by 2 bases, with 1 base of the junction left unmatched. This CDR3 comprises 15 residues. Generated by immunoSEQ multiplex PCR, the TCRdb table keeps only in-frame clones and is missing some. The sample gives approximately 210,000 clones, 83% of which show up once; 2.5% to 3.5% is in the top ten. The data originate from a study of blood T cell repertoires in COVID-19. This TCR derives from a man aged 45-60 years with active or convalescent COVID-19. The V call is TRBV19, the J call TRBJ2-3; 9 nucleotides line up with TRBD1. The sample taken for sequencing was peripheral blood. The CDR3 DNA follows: TGTGCCAGTAGTATAGGGGACAGGGACACAGATACGCAGTATTTT. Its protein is CASSIGDRDTDTQYF.